Below, 20 T cell receptor beta chains from the same sample are listed, as sequenced in a study of TET2 disruption in CD19-targeted CAR T cells (dated by TCRdb to the late 2010s). The meaning of the sample's treatment or condition label: autologous CTL019 cells: CD19 CAR with 4-1BB and CD3 zeta domains. No antigen has been identified for these receptors. Library preparation was by the immunoSEQ multiplex PCR assay. Held by TCRdb, this immuneACCESS table contains in-frame sequences only and omits some clones. Under half of the omission traces to an unresolved V gene where checked; the cause of the rest is unknown. The sample has some 1,800 clones on record. In total, the top ten clones hold about a sixth of the sample. Material: CD8+ T cells sorted from cultured blood T cells, obtained for CD19 CAR T cell therapy. The source is a man between 65 and 80 years old with chronic lymphocytic leukemia.

This clone is classed as medium-sized by frequency. The read comes to an end 3 residues before the CDR3 does, leaving the germline J gene to fill in the end. J is TRBJ2-1 and V is TRBV5-1; TRBD1 agrees at 11 bases. The CDR3 consists of 15 residues. V was clipped by 8 bases and J by 3 bases; unmatched bases: 7. The germline CDR1 and CDR2 sequences are SGHRS and YFSETQ. The covered CDR3 bases are TGCGCCAGTACCTCCGGGACAGGGGGCTACAATGAG. This codes for CASTSGTGGYNE. The complete CDR3 reads CASTSGTGGYNEQFF.

Details on this clone: The missing CDR3 end, 3 residues past where the read stops, is filled in from the germline J gene. The chain has TRBV16 and TRBJ2-7; 10 bases fit TRBD1. This CDR3 has 13 residues. V lost 5 bases and J lost 5; bases outside the gene matches: 3. CDR1 and CDR2 from the germline V gene are KGHSY and FQNENV. The DNA read from the CDR3 is TGTGCCAGCAGCGAGGGACAGGGGAACGAG. Translation: CASSEGQGNE. The entire CDR3 sequence reads CASSEGQGNEQYF.

In regard to this clone: The CDR3 extends 3 residues past the end of the read, so its final part is completed from the germline J gene. The gene calls are TRBV20-1 and TRBJ2-1, with a possible D match to TRBD2 (6 bases). The germline V gene has CDR1 DFQATT and CDR2 SNEGSKA (reference sequence). The CDR3 has 16 residues. The ends were cut back, 2 bases at V and 7 bases at J, with 21 bases in the middle. The sequenced CDR3 bases are TGCAGTGCTAGATCCCCGCAACCCCGGGCGGGAAATGAG. It yields the protein CSARSPQPRAGNE. The complete CDR3 reads CSARSPQPRAGNEQFF.

Of note for this clone: Read data end 3 residues before the CDR3 end; the end is taken from the germline J gene. The rearrangement uses TRBV9 and TRBJ1-2; TRBD1 might be the D (5 bases). Germline V gives CDR1 SGDLS, CDR2 YYNGEE. This CDR3 spans 14 amino acids. V lost 4 bases, J lost 4 bases, and 14 bases lay in between. The CDR3 reads CASSPGGESYGYTF. CDR3 DNA (partial): TGTGCCAGCAGCCCCGGGGGGGAGTCCTATGGC.

According to its frequency, this clone is medium-sized (0.01 to 0.1%). Read sequence stops 3 residues before the CDR3 end, and the germline J gene provides the missing end. The V and J genes are TRBV9 and TRBJ2-3; 12 bases fit TRBD2. CDR3 size: 15 residues. CDR1 is SGDLS, CDR2 YYNGEE, per germline. Trimming removed 6 bases from V and 5 bases from J; junction bases left unmatched: 7. CDR3 DNA, as far as it was read: TGTGCCAGCACCCCGACTAGCGGGGGTTTAGATACG. Amino acids: CASTPTSGGLDT. The CDR3, in full, reads CASTPTSGGLDTQYF.

The CDR3: CASSQEFRQGGYEQYF. The covered CDR3 bases are TGCGCCAGCAGCCAAGAGTTCAGGCAGGGAGGTTACGAG. V usage is TRBV4-1 and J usage is TRBJ2-7, with D perhaps TRBD2 (6 bases). The sequence runs out 3 residues before the end of the CDR3; the remainder is reconstructed from the germline J gene. The CDR3 extends over 16 amino acids. In germline, CDR1 is MGHRA, CDR2 YSYEKL. V lost 0 bases and J lost 4, with 16 bases in between.

The CDR3 loop is CASSGPGTSGGETQYF. CDR3 DNA, as far as it was read: TGTGCCAGCAGCGGTCCCGGGACTAGCGGGGGCGAGACC. The genes are TRBV2 and TRBJ2-5, with 14 bases aligning to TRBD2. The DNA ends 3 residues before the CDR3 does, and the rest of the CDR3 is filled in from the germline J gene. Germline V gene sequence: CDR1 SNHLY, CDR2 FYNNEI. V lost 6 bases and J lost 5; bases outside the gene matches: 8. CDR3 length: 16 amino acids.

This clone is deemed medium-sized by its frequency. Coverage ceases 3 residues before the CDR3 finishes, and the germline J gene fills in the end. The rearrangement joins TRBV29-1 to TRBJ2-7; 7 bases are shared with TRBD2. Looked up from germline, CDR1 is SQVTM and CDR2 is ANQGSEA. Trimming removed 6 bases from V and 3 bases from J; junction bases left unmatched: 8. CDR3 size: 13 residues. CDR3 sequence reads: CSVRGTENYEQYF. The covered CDR3 bases are TGCAGCGTGCGGGGGACGGAGAACTACGAG.

This clone is called medium-sized (0.01 to 0.1%) based on its frequency. The read terminates 3 residues before the CDR3 end, so the remaining end is supplied by the germline J gene. V gene TRBV2 combines with J gene TRBJ1-5; 12 bases align to TRBD1. The V and J ends lost 6 bases and 6 bases, in that order; junction bases with no gene match: 3. CDR1 is SNHLY and CDR2 is FYNNEI in the germline V gene. This CDR3 is 14 amino acids long. CDR3 bases read: TGTGCCAGCAGATTGGGACAGGGGGCTCAGCCC. Its translation is CASRLGQGAQP. The whole CDR3 reads CASRLGQGAQPQHF.

Considering frequency, this clone is medium-sized (0.01 to 0.1%). Coverage ceases 3 residues before the CDR3 finishes, and the germline J gene fills in the end. This chain joins TRBV20-1 and TRBJ2-2; TRBD1 aligns across 10 bases. The CDR3 runs to 17 residues. The germline V gene has CDR1 DFQATT and CDR2 SNEGSKA (reference sequence). Unmatched junction bases numbered 8, after V lost 0 bases and J lost 4 bases. The sequenced part of the CDR3 DNA is TGCAGTGCTAGAGATCTCTTCGGACAGGGGGGCACCGGGGAG. Its protein is CSARDLFGQGGTGE. The entire CDR3 is CSARDLFGQGGTGELFF.

Remarks on this clone: Read coverage stops 3 residues before the CDR3 terminus; the germline J gene supplies the remainder. The gene calls are TRBV18 and TRBJ2-1, with 8 bases lining up with TRBD1. The length of the CDR3 is 15 residues. CDR1 and CDR2 (germline): KGHSH, LQKENI. V was pared by 6 bases and J by 8 bases, with 12 bases of the junction left unmatched. The CDR3 sequence: CASSITPGGIDEQFF. The DNA read from the CDR3 is TGTGCCAGCTCCATCACCCCAGGGGGCATTGATGAG. Complete variable domain (other parts from reference TRBV18 and TRBJ2-1): NAGVMQNPRHLVRRRGQEARLRCSPMKGHSHVYWYRQLPEEGLKFMVYLQKENIIDESGMPKERFSAEFPKEGPSILRIQQVVRGDSAAYFCASSITPGGIDEQFFGPGTRLTVL.

With respect to this clone: One junction end disagrees with the germline gene, perhaps due to a read error. The read ends 3 residues shy of where the CDR3 ends; the end is completed using the germline J gene. This sequence joins TRBV12-3 or TRBV12-4 and TRBJ1-1; 9 bases agree with TRBD1. This CDR3 spans 15 amino acids. Here the CDR3 reads CASGLRGQGNTEAFF. CDR3 bases read: TGTGCCAGCGGTTTAAGGGGACAGGGGAACACTGAA.

This clone registers medium-sized (0.01 to 0.1%) by frequency. Coverage ceases 3 residues before the CDR3 finishes, and the germline J gene fills in the end. The chain has TRBV4-1 and TRBJ1-2; a weak D match, TRBD1 (5 bases). This CDR3 is built from 14 residues. Trimming removed 4 bases from V and 4 bases from J, with 13 bases in between. CDR1 and CDR2 (germline): MGHRA, YSYEKL. CDR3: CASSPLRGLYGYTF. Partial CDR3 DNA: TGCGCCAGCAGCCCCCTTAGGGGACTCTATGGC.

Measured by frequency, this clone is medium-sized. Coverage ceases 3 residues before the CDR3 finishes, and the germline J gene fills in the end. The chain joins TRBV19 to TRBJ2-7; D is uncertain. CDR1 and CDR2 (germline): LNHDA, SQIVND (reference sequence). The germline V and J ends were trimmed by 1 base and 3 bases, with 7 bases remaining between them. CDR3 length: 13 amino acids. CDR3 amino acids: CASSIGRLYEQYF. The part of the CDR3 DNA that was read is TGTGCCAGTAGTATAGGCAGACTCTACGAG.

Worth noting for this clone: From the germline J gene comes the end of the CDR3, since the read stops 3 residues before it. The chain uses TRBV10-1 and TRBJ2-4, with TRBD1 matching over 8 bases. Germline CDR1 WNHNN, CDR2 SYGVQD (reference sequence). The length of the CDR3 is 15 residues. CDR3 DNA, as far as it was read: TGCGCCAGCAGGGACAGGGTAGGTTGGGATCAGCCT. Translating gives CASRDRVGWDQP. The entire CDR3 protein reads CASRDRVGWDQPQYF.

This clone ranks as medium-sized (0.01 to 0.1%) in terms of frequency. The CDR3 goes on 3 residues after the read ends, and that part is filled in from the germline J gene. This sample also contains other DNA sequences that code for the same CDR3. This chain joins TRBV6-2 or TRBV6-3 and TRBJ2-7; D possibly corresponds to TRBD2 (6 bases). There are 15 residues in the CDR3. Germline V lookup: CDR1 MNHEY, CDR2 SVGEGT. Deletions cut 10 bases from V and 2 bases from J, with 21 bases between. The CDR3 bases that were read are TGTGCCATCTCCGCGGGGCATGGTAGGGCCTACGAG. It specifies CAISAGHGRAYE. The whole CDR3 region reads CAISAGHGRAYEQYF.

On this clone itself: The CDR3 extends 3 residues past the end of the read, so its final part is completed from the germline J gene. The sample contains more than one DNA sequence encoding this CDR3. The chain links TRBV19 to TRBJ1-2, with D perhaps matching TRBD1 (6 bases). Germline CDR1 reads LNHDA; CDR2 reads SQIVND (reference sequence). CDR3 length equals 16 residues. CDR3 residues: CASSIERGGLTDTYTF. CDR3 DNA, as far as it was read: TGTGCCAGTAGTATAGAGCGGGGGGGCCTTACAGATACA. Complete variable domain (other parts from reference TRBV19 and TRBJ1-2): DGGITQSPKYLFRKEGQNVTLSCEQNLNHDAMYWYRQDPGQGLRLIYYSQIVNDFQKGDIAEGYSVSREKKESFPLTVTSAQKNPTAFYLCASSIERGGLTDTYTFGSGTRLTVV.

This clone is identified as medium-sized (0.01 to 0.1%) from frequency. The CDR3 goes on 3 residues after the read ends, and that part is filled in from the germline J gene. The chain joins TRBV20-1 to TRBJ2-1; D may be TRBD2 (5 bases). The V and J ends lost 6 bases and 3 bases respectively, with 15 bases between them. The CDR3 totals 14 residues. Germline CDR1 is DFQATT and CDR2 is SNEGSKA (reference sequence). This chain's CDR3 is CSAPRSSNYNEQFF. The sequenced CDR3 bases are TGCAGTGCCCCAAGGTCTAGCAACTACAATGAG.

As to this clone: The CDR3 end lies 3 residues beyond the end of the read and is filled in from the germline J gene. The chain carries TRBV3-1 (or the pseudogene TRBV3-2) and TRBJ1-4; D remains unclear. CDR1 is LGHDT and CDR2 is YNNKEL in the germline V gene (reference sequence). Deletions cut 1 base from V and 8 bases from J, with 8 bases between. CDR3 length equals 13 residues. The CDR3 region is CASSQVPGEKLFF. The sequenced part of the CDR3 DNA is TGTGCCAGCAGCCAAGTCCCCGGGGAAAAA.

This clone ranks as medium-sized in terms of frequency. The CDR3 is CASSREMAGPALNTQYF. The DNA read from the CDR3 is TGTGCCAGTAGTAGGGAGATGGCGGGCCCCGCACTCAATACG. V is TRBV19 and J is TRBJ2-3, with D possibly being TRBD2 (5 bases). Sequencing ends 3 residues short of the CDR3 end; the germline J gene provides the rest. The CDR3 is 17 amino acids. In germline, CDR1 is LNHDA, CDR2 SQIVND (reference sequence). V lost 4 bases to trimming and J lost 7 bases, with 24 bases between them.